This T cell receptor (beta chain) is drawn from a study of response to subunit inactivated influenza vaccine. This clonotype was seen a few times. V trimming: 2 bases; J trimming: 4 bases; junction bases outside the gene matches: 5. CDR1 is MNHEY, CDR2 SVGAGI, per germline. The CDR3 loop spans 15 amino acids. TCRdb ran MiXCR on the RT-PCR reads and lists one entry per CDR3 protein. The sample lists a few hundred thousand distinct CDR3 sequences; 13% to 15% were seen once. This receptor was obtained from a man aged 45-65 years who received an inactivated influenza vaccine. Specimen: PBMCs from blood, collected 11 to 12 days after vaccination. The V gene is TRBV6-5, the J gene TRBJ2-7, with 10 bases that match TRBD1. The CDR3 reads CASSYGGTGVYEQYF. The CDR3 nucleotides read TGTGCCAGCAGTTACGGGGGGACAGGGGTATACGAGCAGTACTTC.